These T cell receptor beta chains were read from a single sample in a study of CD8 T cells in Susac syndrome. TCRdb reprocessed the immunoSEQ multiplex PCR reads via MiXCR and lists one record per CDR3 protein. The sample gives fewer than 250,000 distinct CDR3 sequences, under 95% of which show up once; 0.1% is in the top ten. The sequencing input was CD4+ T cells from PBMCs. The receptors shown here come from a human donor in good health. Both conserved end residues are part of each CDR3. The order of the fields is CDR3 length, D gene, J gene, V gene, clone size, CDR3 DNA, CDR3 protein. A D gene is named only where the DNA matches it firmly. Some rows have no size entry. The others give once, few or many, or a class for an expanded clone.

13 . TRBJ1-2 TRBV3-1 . TGTGCCAGCAGTAGAGGACAGCTCTATGGCTACACCTTC CASSRGQLYGYTF
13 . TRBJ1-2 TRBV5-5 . TGTGCCAGCAGCTGGCTGGGGGTTAGGGGCTACACCTTC CASSWLGVRGYTF
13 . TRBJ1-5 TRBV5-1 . TGCGCCAGCAGCCTTAGCTTGAATCAGCCCCAGCATTTT CASSLSLNQPQHF
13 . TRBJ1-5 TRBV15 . TGTGCCACCACCCCTGGTTACAATCAGCCCCAGCATTTT CATTPGYNQPQHF
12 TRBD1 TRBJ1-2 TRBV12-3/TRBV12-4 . TGTGCCAGCAGGTCAGGGGGCAGTGGCTACACCTTC CASRSGGSGYTF
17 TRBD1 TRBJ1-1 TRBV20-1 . TGCAGTGCTAGAGCCCTACCGGGACAGGGTGTTTACACTGAAGCTTTCTTT CSARALPGQGVYTEAFF
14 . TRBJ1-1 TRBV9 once TGTGCCAGCAGCACGCAGGCTCTCAACACTGAAGCTTTCTTT CASSTQALNTEAFF
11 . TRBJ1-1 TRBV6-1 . TGTGCCGGGGGCAGGAACACTGAAGCTTTCTTT CAGGRNTEAFF
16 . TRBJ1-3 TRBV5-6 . TGTGCCAGCAGCTTGTGGCAGGGTGTCTCTGGAAACACCATATATTTT CASSLWQGVSGNTIYF
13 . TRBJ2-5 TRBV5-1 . TGCGCCAGCAGCTCACAGACACAAGAGACCCAGTACTTC CASSSQTQETQYF
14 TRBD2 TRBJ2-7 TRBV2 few TGTGCCAGCAGTGCGACTAGCGGGGGCTACGAGCAGTACTTC CASSATSGGYEQYF
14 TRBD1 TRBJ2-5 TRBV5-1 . TGCGCCAGCAGCTCACAGGGGTTTTGGGAGACCCAGTACTTC CASSSQGFWETQYF
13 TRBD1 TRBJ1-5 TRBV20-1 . TGCAGTGCTGGGGACAGCTACAATCAGCCCCAGCATTTT CSAGDSYNQPQHF
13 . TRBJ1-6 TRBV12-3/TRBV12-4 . TGTGCCAGCAGTCGTCAACTCGGGTCACCCCTCCACTTT CASSRQLGSPLHF
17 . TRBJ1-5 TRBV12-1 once TGTGCCAGCAGCTTTGGGGACCGTGGAGGGAGCAATCAGCCCCAGCATTTT CASSFGDRGGSNQPQHF
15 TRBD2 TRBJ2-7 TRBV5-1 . TGCGCCAGCAGCTTGGATACTAGCGGGGACTACGAGCAGTACTTC CASSLDTSGDYEQYF
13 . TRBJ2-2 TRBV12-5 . TGTGCTAGTGGTTTTAAGCTAACCGGGGAGCTGTTTTTT CASGFKLTGELFF
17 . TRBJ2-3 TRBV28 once TGTGCCAGCGCAACTCCTGGGGGCTTTCCTAGCACAGATACGCAGTATTTT CASATPGGFPSTDTQYF
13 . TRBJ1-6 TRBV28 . TGTGCCAGCAGTTTATACGCTAATTCACCCCTCCACTTT CASSLYANSPLHF
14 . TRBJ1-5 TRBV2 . TGTGCCAGCAGTGAAGTGGGGAACAATCAGCCCCAGCATTTT CASSEVGNNQPQHF
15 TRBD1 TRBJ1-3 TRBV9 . TGTGCCAGCTCAGACAGGGAGGTGACTGGAAACACCATATATTTT CASSDREVTGNTIYF
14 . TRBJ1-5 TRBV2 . TGTGCCAGCAGTGAGTCTCGGCGCGATCAGCCCCAGCATTTT CASSESRRDQPQHF
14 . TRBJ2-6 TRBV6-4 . TGTGCCAGCAGCGCAGACTCTGGGGCCAACGTCCTGACTTTC CASSADSGANVLTF
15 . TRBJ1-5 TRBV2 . TGTGCCACCGCAATTAGGTCAGGGTCGGGGCAGCCCCAGCATTTT CATAIRSGSGQPQHF
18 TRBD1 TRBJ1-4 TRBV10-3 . TGTGCCATCAGCGTCCGGGACAGGGGGGTGTCAACTAATGAAAAACTGTTTTTT CAISVRDRGVSTNEKLFF
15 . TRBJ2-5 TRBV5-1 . TGCGCCAGCAGCCGTTCGGGGGTTCAAGAAGAGACCCAGTACTTC CASSRSGVQEETQYF
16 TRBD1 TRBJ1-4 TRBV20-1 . TGCAGTGCTAGGAGGTCGGGACAGACCCTTAATGAAAAACTGTTTTTT CSARRSGQTLNEKLFF
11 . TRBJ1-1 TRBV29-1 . TGCAGCGCTAGCGACCACACTGAAGCTTTCTTT CSASDHTEAFF
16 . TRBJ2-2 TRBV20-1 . TGCAGTGCTAGAGATGGAAGGCAGGGGAGCACCGGGGAGCTGTTTTTT CSARDGRQGSTGELFF
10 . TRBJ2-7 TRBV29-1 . TGCAGCGTTGCGGACTACGAGCAGTACTTC CSVADYEQYF
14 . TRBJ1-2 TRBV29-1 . TGCAGCGTTGAAGCGTTAGGGGGTAACTATGGCTACACCTTC CSVEALGGNYGYTF
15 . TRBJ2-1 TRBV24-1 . TGTGCCACCAGTGTCGCCGGGGGAGCCTACAATGAGCAGTTCTTC CATSVAGGAYNEQFF
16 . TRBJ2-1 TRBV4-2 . TGTGCCAGCAGCCAAGAAGGAGGCGGAATATACAATGAGCAGTTCTTC CASSQEGGGIYNEQFF
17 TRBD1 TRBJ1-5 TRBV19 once TGTGCCAGTAGTTTGGACAGGGTGGGAGTGGGCAATCAGCCCCAGCATTTT CASSLDRVGVGNQPQHF
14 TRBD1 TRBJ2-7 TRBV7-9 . TGTGCCAGCAGCTTAGAGGGACAGGGGGCTCCGCAGTACTTC CASSLEGQGAPQYF
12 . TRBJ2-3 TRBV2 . TGTGCCAGCAGGTTACAGCCAGATACGCAGTATTTT CASRLQPDTQYF
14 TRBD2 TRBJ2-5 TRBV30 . TGTGCCTTCCATACTAGCGGGGTAGGGGAGACCCAGTACTTC CAFHTSGVGETQYF
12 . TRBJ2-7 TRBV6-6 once TGTGCCAGCAAAGAGGGTCTCTACGAGCAGTACTTC CASKEGLYEQYF
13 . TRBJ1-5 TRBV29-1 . TGCAGCGTCGTCGGGGATGCAAATCAGCCCCAGCATTTT CSVVGDANQPQHF